Below are 8 T cell receptor beta chains sequenced from a single sample in a study of cytotoxic CD8 clonotypes in ibrutinib-treated CLL. Some clones are missing from TCRdb's copy, which holds only in-frame ones; the method was immunoSEQ multiplex PCR. This table has about 160,000 clones, about 80% appearing once. Sequencing used PBMCs, obtained after 12 months of ibrutinib treatment. All receptors come from a human donor with chronic lymphocytic leukemia.

The chain uses TRBV28 and TRBJ2-1; the match to TRBD2 covers 9 bases. J gave up 3 bases and V 3 bases, and 12 bases lay outside the gene matches. The CDR3 has 18 amino acids. CDR1 and CDR2 from the germline V gene are MDHEN and SYDVKM. In nucleotides, the CDR3 is TGTGCCAGCAGTTTTCGCGGGAGGGGGACGGGACGCTACAATGAGCAGTTCTTC. It translates to CASSFRGRGTGRYNEQFF.

This chain joins TRBV30 and TRBJ2-3; TRBD2 matches 12 bases. V shed 4 bases and J 4 bases; nucleotides not matched to a gene: 6. The CDR3 loop spans 15 amino acids. In germline, CDR1 is GTSNPN, CDR2 SVGIG (reference sequence). CDR3 sequence (DNA): TGTGCCTGGAACCTAGCGGGGGGGTTCGCAGATACGCAGTATTTT. As protein: CAWNLAGGFADTQYF.

The V gene is TRBV7-9, the J gene TRBJ2-2; D ambiguous. Germline-derived CDR1 and CDR2 are SEHNR and FQNEAQ (reference sequence). The length of the CDR3 is 15 residues. The V end lost 3 bases, the J end lost 0 bases, and 8 bases lay between the germline ends. The CDR3 spells CASSFRKPNTGELFF. In DNA form, the CDR3 reads TGTGCCAGCAGCTTCCGGAAACCGAACACCGGGGAGCTGTTTTTT.

This clone was seen more than once but under ten times. The chain has TRBV19 and TRBJ1-2; D is uncertain. The V and J ends lost 3 bases and 5 bases respectively, with 16 bases between them. The CDR3 has 15 amino acids. Per germline, CDR1 LNHDA and CDR2 SQIVND (reference sequence). In nucleotides, the CDR3 is TGTGCCAGTAGTATGACGGGTGAGCTTGGGTATGGCTACACCTTC. Residues: CASSMTGELGYGYTF.

This clone has just a few counts. This chain links TRBV28 with TRBJ1-5; D remains ambiguous. The CDR3 has 17 residues. The V and J ends lost 5 bases and 0 bases respectively, with 17 bases between them. CDR1 and CDR2 from the germline V gene are MDHEN and SYDVKM. DNA for the CDR3: TGTGCCAGCAGTGAAAGAGGACGGAGATATAGCAATCAGCCCCAGCATTTT. It encodes CASSERGRRYSNQPQHF.

The chain joins TRBV6-5 to TRBJ2-3; 7 bases align to TRBD2. The V and J ends lost 5 bases and 2 bases, in that order; junction bases with no gene match: 7. This CDR3 has 15 residues. In germline, CDR1 is MNHEY, CDR2 SVGAGI. The CDR3 is CASSARAGITDTQYF. CDR3 in DNA: TGTGCCAGCAGTGCTAGAGCGGGGATCACAGATACGCAGTATTTT.

This chain joins TRBV28 and TRBJ2-5; D is tentatively TRBD1 or TRBD2 (5 bases each). CDR3 length: 12 amino acids. CDR1 is MDHEN and CDR2 is SYDVKM in the germline V gene. V lost 6 bases and J lost 7, with 12 bases in between. The CDR3, as DNA: TGTGCCAGCAGCACCCTCGGGGCGACCCAGTACTTC. It yields the protein CASSTLGATQYF. Together with reference TRBV28 and TRBJ2-5, the CDR3 gives the full variable domain: DVKVTQSSRYLVKRTGEKVFLECVQDMDHENMFWYRQDPGLGLRLIYFSYDVKMKEKGDIPEGYSVSREKKERFSLILESASTNQTSMYLCASSTLGATQYFGPGTRLLVL.

V is TRBV20-1 and J is TRBJ2-7; D gene unclear. The germline CDR1 and CDR2 sequences are DFQATT and SNEGSKA (reference sequence). CDR3 size: 11 residues. Trimming removed 3 bases at V and 3 bases at J, with 6 bases between. The CDR3 DNA is TGCAGTGCTAGCCACCACTACGAGCAGTACTTC. It encodes CSASHHYEQYF.